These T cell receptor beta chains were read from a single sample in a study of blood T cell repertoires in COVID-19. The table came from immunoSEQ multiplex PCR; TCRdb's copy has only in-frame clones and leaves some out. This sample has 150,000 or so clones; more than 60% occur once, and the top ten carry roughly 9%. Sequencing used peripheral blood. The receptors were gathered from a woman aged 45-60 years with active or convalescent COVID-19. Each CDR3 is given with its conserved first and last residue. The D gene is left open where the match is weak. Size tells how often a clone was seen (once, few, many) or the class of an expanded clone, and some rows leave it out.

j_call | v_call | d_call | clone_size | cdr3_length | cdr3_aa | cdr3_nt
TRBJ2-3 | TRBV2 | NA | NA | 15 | CASSLRQVSTDTQYF | TGTGCCAGCAGTTTAAGACAGGTCTCCACAGATACGCAGTATTTT
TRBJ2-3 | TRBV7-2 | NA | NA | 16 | CASSLVVSLSTDTQYF | TGTGCCAGCAGCTTAGTTGTCTCGTTAAGCACAGATACGCAGTATTTT
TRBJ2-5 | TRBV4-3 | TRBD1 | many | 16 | CASSPLPDRGRETQYF | TGCGCCAGCAGTCCACTACCAGACAGGGGGCGAGAGACCCAGTACTTC
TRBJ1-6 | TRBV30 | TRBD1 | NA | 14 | CAWAEGQGNSPLHF | TGTGCCTGGGCCGAGGGACAGGGGAATTCACCCCTCCACTTT
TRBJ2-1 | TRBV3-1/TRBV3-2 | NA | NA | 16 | CASSQGEGRTGNEQFF | TGTGCCAGCAGCCAAGGAGAGGGGAGGACCGGGAATGAGCAGTTCTTC
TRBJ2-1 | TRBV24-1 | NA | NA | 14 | CAIGDVAGRDEQFF | TGTGCCATCGGGGATGTTGCGGGAAGGGATGAGCAGTTCTTC
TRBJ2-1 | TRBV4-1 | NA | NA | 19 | CASSQGFVPGRRLYNEQFF | TGCGCCAGCAGCCAAGGCTTCGTGCCAGGGAGGAGGTTATACAATGAGCAGTTCTTC
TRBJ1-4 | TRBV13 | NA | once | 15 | CASSLRTAVGEKLFF | TGTGCCAGCAGCTTACGGACAGCCGTAGGTGAAAAACTGTTTTTT
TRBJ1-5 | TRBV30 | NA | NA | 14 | CAWSVLGPQQPQHF | TGTGCCTGGAGTGTACTGGGCCCCCAACAGCCCCAGCATTTT
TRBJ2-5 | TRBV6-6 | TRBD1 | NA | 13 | CASRRDSQETQYF | TGTGCCAGCAGACGGGACAGCCAAGAGACCCAGTACTTC
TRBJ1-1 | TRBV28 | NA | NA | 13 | CASVRTGNTEAFF | TGTGCCAGCGTGCGCACAGGGAACACTGAAGCTTTCTTT
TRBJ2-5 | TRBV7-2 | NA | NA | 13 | CASSLSAAETQYF | TGTGCCAGCAGCTTAAGTGCGGCGGAGACCCAGTACTTC
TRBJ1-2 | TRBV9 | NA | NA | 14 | CASSWNRDNYGYTF | TGTGCCAGCAGCTGGAACAGGGATAACTATGGCTACACCTTC
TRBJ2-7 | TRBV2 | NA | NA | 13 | CASSRDGSYEQYF | TGTGCCAGCAGCCGGGACGGGAGCTACGAGCAGTACTTC
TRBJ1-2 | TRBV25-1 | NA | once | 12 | CASRRVDGGYTF | TGTGCCAGCCGACGGGTAGACGGTGGCTACACCTTC
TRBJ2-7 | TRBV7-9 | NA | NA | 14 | CASSLSTNSYEQYF | TGTGCCAGCAGCTTAAGCACCAACTCCTACGAGCAGTACTTC
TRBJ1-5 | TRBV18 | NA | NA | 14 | CASSSTGDNQPQHF | TGTGCCAGCTCGTCGACAGGCGACAATCAGCCCCAGCATTTT
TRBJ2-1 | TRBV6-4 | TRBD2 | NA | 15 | CASSEGLAGPNEQFF | TGTGCCAGCAGTGAAGGACTAGCGGGCCCCAATGAGCAGTTCTTC
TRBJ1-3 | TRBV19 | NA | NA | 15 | CASTPQGYSGNTIYF | TGTGCCAGTACCCCACAGGGTTACTCTGGAAACACCATATATTTT
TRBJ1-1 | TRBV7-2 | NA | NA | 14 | CASSSAGPNTEAFF | TGTGCCAGCAGCTCCGCGGGGCCGAACACTGAAGCTTTCTTT
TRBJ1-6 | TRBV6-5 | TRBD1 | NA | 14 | CASNNRGSDSPLHF | TGTGCCAGCAATAACAGGGGTTCTGATTCACCCCTCCACTTT
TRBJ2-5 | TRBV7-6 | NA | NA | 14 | CASSPGGQQETQYF | TGTGCCAGCAGCCCAGGAGGTCAGCAAGAGACCCAGTACTTC
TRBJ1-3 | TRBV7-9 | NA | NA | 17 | CASSLRRGGNSGNTIYF | TGTGCCAGCAGCTTAAGAAGGGGGGGAAACTCTGGAAACACCATATATTTT